Sequencing of this TCR beta chain was carried out in a study of blood T cell repertoires in COVID-19. About the study: PBMCs, B-cell-depleted T cells, or T cells provided the cDNA or gDNA that made up the material.

Study processing details: Scientists estimated how many nucleated cells there were by amplifying reference gene primers. Profiling relied on immunoSEQ multiplex PCR, and the TCRdb table lists in-frame clones only, not all of them. V and J calls plus clone size are reproduced from that table; the DNA served to infer D and trimming. The sample has about 150,000 clones; about 85% are singletons. Cohorts were determined from participant-reported clinical history. A case of COVID-19 had been met by exposed participants within 2 weeks before study entry. CDR3 length: 14 amino acids. Between the trimmed V and J ends, which lost 3 bases and 3 bases, there was a span of 9 bases. Germline V gene data show CDR1 as MNHNS and CDR2 as SASEGT.

The chain is built from TRBV6-1 and TRBJ1-5; a weak D match, TRBD1 (5 bases). Sample: PBMCs or T cells enriched from blood (not recorded which). This receptor was identified in a woman aged 40 to 50 who had been exposed to COVID-19. This CDR3 is CASSDGHYNQPQHF. As DNA, the CDR3 is TGTGCCAGCAGTGACGGACATTACAATCAGCCCCAGCATTTT.